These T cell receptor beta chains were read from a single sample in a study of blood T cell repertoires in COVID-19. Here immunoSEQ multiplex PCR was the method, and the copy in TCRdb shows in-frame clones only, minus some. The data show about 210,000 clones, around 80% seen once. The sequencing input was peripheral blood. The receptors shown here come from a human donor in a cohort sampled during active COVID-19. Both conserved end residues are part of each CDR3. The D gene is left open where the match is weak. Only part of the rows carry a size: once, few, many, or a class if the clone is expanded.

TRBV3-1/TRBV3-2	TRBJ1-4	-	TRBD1	TGTGCCAGCAGCCTACAGGGGGAGAGTGAAAAACTGTTTTTT	CASSLQGESEKLFF
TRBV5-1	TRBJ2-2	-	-	TGCGCCAGCAGGAGGACGGGAGAGAACACCGGGGAGCTGTTTTTT	CASRRTGENTGELFF
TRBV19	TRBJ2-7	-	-	TGTGCCAGTAGTCGGAGGGGGCGCGGCGAGCAGTACTTC	CASSRRGRGEQYF
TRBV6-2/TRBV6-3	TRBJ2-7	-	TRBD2	TGTGCCAGCAGTCTCGGGACTAGCGGGAGAGTGCTCTACGAGCAGTACTTC	CASSLGTSGRVLYEQYF
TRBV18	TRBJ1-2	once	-	TGTGCCAGCTCACCACAGGGGCCCGGGTTGAGTGGCTACACCTTC	CASSPQGPGLSGYTF
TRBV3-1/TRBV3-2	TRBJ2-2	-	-	TGTGCCAGCAGCCTACTGGAGGACAGTTATACCGGGGAGCTGTTTTTT	CASSLLEDSYTGELFF
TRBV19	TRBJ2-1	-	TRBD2	TGTGCCAGTAGTATGGAACTAGCGGGGGGGCTGCGGTTCTTC	CASSMELAGGLRFF
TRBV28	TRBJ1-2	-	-	TGTGCCAGCAGTTTAGGCTCAAACGGGTATGGCTACACCTTC	CASSLGSNGYGYTF
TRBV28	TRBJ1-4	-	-	TGTGCCAGCAGTTTGTTGGGGCCCCTTAATGAAAAACTGTTTTTT	CASSLLGPLNEKLFF
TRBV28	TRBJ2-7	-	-	TGTGCCAGCAGTTTATATGGGGCTTCCTACGAGCAGTACTTC	CASSLYGASYEQYF
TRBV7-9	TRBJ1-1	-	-	TGTGCCAGCAGCTTACTTCGAGGGGGCACTGAAGCTTTCTTT	CASSLLRGGTEAFF
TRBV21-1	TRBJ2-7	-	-	TGTGCCAGCAGGACATGCGCGGGACTCTACGAGCAGTACTTC	CASRTCAGLYEQYF
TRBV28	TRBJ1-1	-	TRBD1	TGTGCCAGCAGTAAGACAGGGGGAAGCACTGAAGCTTTCTTT	CASSKTGGSTEAFF
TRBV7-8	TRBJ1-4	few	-	TGTGCCAGCAGCCGAGACAGGAGGGATGAAAAACTGTTTTTT	CASSRDRRDEKLFF
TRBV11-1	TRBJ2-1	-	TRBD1	TGTGCCAGCAGCAAGGACAGGGTGAAGAATGAGCAGTTCTTC	CASSKDRVKNEQFF
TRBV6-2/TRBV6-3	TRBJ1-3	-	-	TGTGCCAGCAGTTACTCGATAGTGTATGTCGTCCCGGGGTTCGAAAACACCATATATTTT	CASSYSIVYVVPGFENTIYF
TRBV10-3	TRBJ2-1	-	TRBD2	TGTGCCATCGGAGGGACTAGCGGCAATGAGCAGTTCTTC	CAIGGTSGNEQFF
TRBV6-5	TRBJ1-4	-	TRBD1	TGTGCCAGCAGTCCGGGACAGTATAATGAAAAACTGTTTTTT	CASSPGQYNEKLFF
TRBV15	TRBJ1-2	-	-	TGTGCCACCAGCAGACGGCAGGGACTTAGAGATGGCTACACCTTC	CATSRRQGLRDGYTF
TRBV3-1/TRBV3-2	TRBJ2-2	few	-	TGTGCCAGCAGCCAAGGAGTCGGTAGTGCCGGGGAGCTGTTTTTT	CASSQGVGSAGELFF
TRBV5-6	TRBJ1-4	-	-	TGTGCCAGCAGCTTGCTGACATTGGGTGAAAAACTGTTTTTT	CASSLLTLGEKLFF
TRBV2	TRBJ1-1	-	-	TGTGCCAGCTTACGAAGGCAGGGAGGGGGAGCTTTCTTT	CASLRRQGGGAFF
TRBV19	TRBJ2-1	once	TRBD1	TGTGCCAGTAGTACTCGGACAGGGAATGACAATGAGCAGTTCTTC	CASSTRTGNDNEQFF
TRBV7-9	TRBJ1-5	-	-	TGTGCCAGCAGCTTCGGCGACAGGAATCAGCCCCAGCATTTT	CASSFGDRNQPQHF
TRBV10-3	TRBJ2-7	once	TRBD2	TGTGCCCAGGTCGGCCTGAAGCGGGGCTACGAGCAGTACTTC	CAQVGLKRGYEQYF
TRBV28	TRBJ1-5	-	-	TGTGCCAGCAGGATACAGGAGAACTTCAATCAGCCCCAGCATTTT	CASRIQENFNQPQHF
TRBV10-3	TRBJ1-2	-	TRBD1	TGTGCCATCAGTGAGTCGACAGGGGGGCTCTATGGCTACACCTTC	CAISESTGGLYGYTF
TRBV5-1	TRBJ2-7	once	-	TGCGCCAGCAGCTTGGCGACAGCGACCTACGAGCAGTACTTC	CASSLATATYEQYF
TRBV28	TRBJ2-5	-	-	TGTGCCAGCAGTCATTCAGGGGTGGAGACCCAGTACTTC	CASSHSGVETQYF
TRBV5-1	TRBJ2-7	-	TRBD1	TGCGCCAGCAGCGTGGGACAGAGCTACGAGCAGTACTTC	CASSVGQSYEQYF
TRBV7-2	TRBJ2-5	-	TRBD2	TGTGCCAGCAAAAAAGGACTAGCGGGAGAATTTGGTGAGGAGACCCAGTACTTC	CASKKGLAGEFGEETQYF